The clone carrying this T cell receptor beta chain was detected only once. What it recognizes is unknown. Regarding treatment: roughly nine-day PBMC culture with coronavirus spike peptide pools or control peptides (ViraFEST assay). Gathering of the CD4+ T cells, from the unexposed donor, took place before the COVID-19 pandemic (2011-2018). The sample comes from a study of vaccination and CD4 T cells after COVID-19. Oncomine TCR Beta short-read sequencing was applied to DNA from cultured CD4+ T cells. Genomic DNA extraction was carried out from cultured CD4+ T cells. TCRdb reanalysed the PCR reads using MiXCR and keeps one entry per CDR3 protein. The table lists roughly 7,400 distinct CDR3 sequences, approximately 35% of them singletons. V dropped 6 bases and J dropped 1 base, with 13 bases sitting between them. CDR1 is MNHEY and CDR2 is SVGEGT in the germline V gene. CDR3 length: 14 residues.

The sequence derives from a human donor in good health. Sequenced material: CD4+ T cells from blood, cultured in vitro. V gene TRBV6-2 or TRBV6-3 combines with J gene TRBJ2-7, with D hard to call. The CDR3 coding sequence is TGTGCCAGCAGCCGACCAGCAGTTTCCTACGAGCAGTACTTC. It yields the protein CASSRPAVSYEQYF.